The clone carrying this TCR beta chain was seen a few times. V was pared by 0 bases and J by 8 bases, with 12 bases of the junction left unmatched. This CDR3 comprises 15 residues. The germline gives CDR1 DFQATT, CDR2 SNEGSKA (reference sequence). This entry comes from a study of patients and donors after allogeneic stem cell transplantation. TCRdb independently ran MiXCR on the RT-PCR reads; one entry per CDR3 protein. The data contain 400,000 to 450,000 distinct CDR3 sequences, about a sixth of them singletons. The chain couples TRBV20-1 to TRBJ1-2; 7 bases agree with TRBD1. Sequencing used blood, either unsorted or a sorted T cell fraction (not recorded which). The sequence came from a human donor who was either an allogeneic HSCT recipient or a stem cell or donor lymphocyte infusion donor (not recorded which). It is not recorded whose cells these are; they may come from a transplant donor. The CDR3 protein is CSARDGQALRGGYTF. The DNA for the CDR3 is TGCAGTGCTAGAGACGGACAGGCCCTTAGAGGGGGCTACACCTTC.